This is a list of T cell receptor beta chains from one sample in a study of blood T cell repertoires in COVID-19. TCRdb's table, derived via immunoSEQ multiplex PCR, lists solely in-frame clones and lacks some. This repertoire shows 75,000 to 95,000 clones, roughly 89% found once; its top ten account for around 20%. The material sequenced was peripheral blood. Receptors originate from a woman aged 55-75 years with COVID-19, enrolled during active disease. Both conserved end residues are part of each CDR3. A D gene is named only where the DNA matches it firmly. Only part of the rows carry a size: once, few, many, or a class if the clone is expanded.

cdr3_nt: TGTGCCAGCAGTGCCGGTGATCATTATAGCAATCAGCCCCAGCATTTT
cdr3_aa: CASSAGDHYSNQPQHF
v_call: TRBV2
clone_size: NA
d_call: NA
j_call: TRBJ1-5

cdr3_nt: TGTGCCAGCAGTACCTTTACGGGTGGAAACACCATATATTTT
cdr3_aa: CASSTFTGGNTIYF
v_call: TRBV9
clone_size: NA
d_call: NA
j_call: TRBJ1-3

cdr3_nt: TGCGCCAGCAGCCAAGATTGGGCTCGGGGAGGCTATGGCTACACCTTC
cdr3_aa: CASSQDWARGGYGYTF
v_call: TRBV4-1
clone_size: once
d_call: NA
j_call: TRBJ1-2

cdr3_nt: TGTGCCAGCAGCCAAGGTCCGGAGCCCCAGCATTTT
cdr3_aa: CASSQGPEPQHF
v_call: TRBV3-1/TRBV3-2
clone_size: NA
d_call: NA
j_call: TRBJ1-5

cdr3_nt: TGCGCCAGCAGCCTGATGGGGCTCACAGATACGCAGTATTTT
cdr3_aa: CASSLMGLTDTQYF
v_call: TRBV5-1
clone_size: NA
d_call: NA
j_call: TRBJ2-3

cdr3_nt: TGTGCCAGCAGTTTGAAGACAGGGGTTATTAATGAAAAACTGTTTTTT
cdr3_aa: CASSLKTGVINEKLFF
v_call: TRBV28
clone_size: NA
d_call: TRBD1
j_call: TRBJ1-4

cdr3_nt: TGTGCCATCAGTTCGTTCGGTAGCGGGGGAAGAAATGAGCAGTTCTTC
cdr3_aa: CAISSFGSGGRNEQFF
v_call: TRBV10-3
clone_size: NA
d_call: TRBD2
j_call: TRBJ2-1

cdr3_nt: TGTGCCAGCAGTTTCCTACGGTTAAACACTGAAGCTTTCTTT
cdr3_aa: CASSFLRLNTEAFF
v_call: TRBV28
clone_size: NA
d_call: NA
j_call: TRBJ1-1

cdr3_nt: TGCAGCGCCGACAGGGGAACTGAAGCTTTCTTT
cdr3_aa: CSADRGTEAFF
v_call: TRBV29-1
clone_size: NA
d_call: TRBD1
j_call: TRBJ1-1

cdr3_nt: TGTGCCTGGAGTGGGGGACAGGGGGCTGAAAAACTGTTTTTT
cdr3_aa: CAWSGGQGAEKLFF
v_call: TRBV30
clone_size: NA
d_call: TRBD1
j_call: TRBJ1-4

cdr3_nt: TGTGCCAGCAGCTTTGGGCAGGACTCCTACGAGCAGTACTTC
cdr3_aa: CASSFGQDSYEQYF
v_call: TRBV11-2
clone_size: NA
d_call: NA
j_call: TRBJ2-7

cdr3_nt: TGTGCCAGCAGCGGGACAGCCAATTCACCCCTCCACTTT
cdr3_aa: CASSGTANSPLHF
v_call: TRBV11-3
clone_size: NA
d_call: TRBD1
j_call: TRBJ1-6

cdr3_nt: TGTGCTAGTGGGTCGACAGACTATGGCTACACCTTC
cdr3_aa: CASGSTDYGYTF
v_call: TRBV12-5
clone_size: few
d_call: NA
j_call: TRBJ1-2

cdr3_nt: TGTGCCAGCAGCTCCAACCAGGGGGACAATTCACCCCTCCACTTT
cdr3_aa: CASSSNQGDNSPLHF
v_call: TRBV11-2
clone_size: NA
d_call: TRBD1
j_call: TRBJ1-6

cdr3_nt: TGTGCAACAGTCCAACCGAACACCGGGGAGCTGTTTTTT
cdr3_aa: CATVQPNTGELFF
v_call: TRBV11-2
clone_size: NA
d_call: NA
j_call: TRBJ2-2

cdr3_nt: TGTGCCAGCACCCCGACAAGGGACATGAACACTGAAGCTTTCTTT
cdr3_aa: CASTPTRDMNTEAFF
v_call: TRBV28
clone_size: NA
d_call: NA
j_call: TRBJ1-1

cdr3_nt: TGCAGTGCTAGTGGATCGACAGGGGAAGATGGCTACACCTTC
cdr3_aa: CSASGSTGEDGYTF
v_call: TRBV20-1
clone_size: NA
d_call: TRBD1
j_call: TRBJ1-2

cdr3_nt: TGTGCCAGTATGACAGGAAAAGGGGAAAAACTGTTTTTT
cdr3_aa: CASMTGKGEKLFF
v_call: TRBV7-9
clone_size: NA
d_call: NA
j_call: TRBJ1-4

cdr3_nt: TGTGCCAGCAGCTTAGGACTAGCGGGGGCTGGAGATACGCAGTATTTT
cdr3_aa: CASSLGLAGAGDTQYF
v_call: TRBV7-9
clone_size: NA
d_call: TRBD2
j_call: TRBJ2-3

cdr3_nt: TGTGCCAGTAGTTCCCGACTAGCGGGGGGGCTGGATGAGCAGTTCTTC
cdr3_aa: CASSSRLAGGLDEQFF
v_call: TRBV19
clone_size: NA
d_call: TRBD2
j_call: TRBJ2-1

cdr3_nt: TGTGCCAGCAGCTCCCCAAGTAGCGGGGGAAGAGATACGCAGTATTTT
cdr3_aa: CASSSPSSGGRDTQYF
v_call: TRBV9
clone_size: NA
d_call: TRBD2
j_call: TRBJ2-3

cdr3_nt: TGTGCCAGCAGTTTCGGATCAGGGGGCAATCAGCCCCAGCATTTT
cdr3_aa: CASSFGSGGNQPQHF
v_call: TRBV6-5
clone_size: NA
d_call: NA
j_call: TRBJ1-5

cdr3_nt: TGTGCCAGCAGTACATTAGAGCAGTACTTC
cdr3_aa: CASSTLEQYF
v_call: TRBV6-5
clone_size: NA
d_call: NA
j_call: TRBJ2-7

cdr3_nt: TGTGCCAGCAGTCCGAAACCGGGCGGGAGCTCTGGAAACACCATATATTTT
cdr3_aa: CASSPKPGGSSGNTIYF
v_call: TRBV27
clone_size: NA
d_call: NA
j_call: TRBJ1-3

cdr3_nt: TGTGCCAGCAGGGAGGGAAGCGGGGGGTACAATGAGCAGTTCTTC
cdr3_aa: CASREGSGGYNEQFF
v_call: TRBV4-2
clone_size: NA
d_call: TRBD2
j_call: TRBJ2-1

cdr3_nt: TGTGCCAGCACCCAGAGGGGGACCTACGAGCAGTACTTC
cdr3_aa: CASTQRGTYEQYF
v_call: TRBV6-5
clone_size: NA
d_call: NA
j_call: TRBJ2-7

cdr3_nt: TGTGCCAGCAGCCAAGCCGGGGGTGTCACCGGGGAGCTGTTTTTT
cdr3_aa: CASSQAGGVTGELFF
v_call: TRBV3-1/TRBV3-2
clone_size: NA
d_call: NA
j_call: TRBJ2-2

cdr3_nt: TGTGCCAGCAGCCTGACAGGGGGCAATGAGCAGTTCTTC
cdr3_aa: CASSLTGGNEQFF
v_call: TRBV9
clone_size: NA
d_call: TRBD1
j_call: TRBJ2-1

cdr3_nt: TGTGCCAGCAGCCCGTCTAATAGAGGCTACACCTTC
cdr3_aa: CASSPSNRGYTF
v_call: TRBV6-2/TRBV6-3
clone_size: NA
d_call: NA
j_call: TRBJ1-2

cdr3_nt: TGTGCCAGCAGTTTTATCGGAAGCGGGACAGGGATCTACAATGAGCAGTTCTTC
cdr3_aa: CASSFIGSGTGIYNEQFF
v_call: TRBV27
clone_size: NA
d_call: TRBD1
j_call: TRBJ2-1

cdr3_nt: TGTGCCAGCAGTCGACCTCCGGGACTAGCCTACGAGCAGTACTTC
cdr3_aa: CASSRPPGLAYEQYF
v_call: TRBV6-2/TRBV6-3
clone_size: NA
d_call: TRBD2
j_call: TRBJ2-7

cdr3_nt: TGTGCCAGCGCCAAGGACAGCTCCTACGAGCAGTACTTC
cdr3_aa: CASAKDSSYEQYF
v_call: TRBV12-3/TRBV12-4
clone_size: NA
d_call: NA
j_call: TRBJ2-7

cdr3_nt: TGTGCCAGCAGTTTATTGCGGTACCAAGAGACCCAGTACTTC
cdr3_aa: CASSLLRYQETQYF
v_call: TRBV28
clone_size: few
d_call: NA
j_call: TRBJ2-5

cdr3_nt: TGTGCCAGTAGTCCGAGGACAGGGTACACCGGGGAGCTGTTTTTT
cdr3_aa: CASSPRTGYTGELFF
v_call: TRBV19
clone_size: NA
d_call: TRBD1
j_call: TRBJ2-2

cdr3_nt: TGTGCCACCAGCAGAGAGGGGGCCCTCGGACAGATCCACGAGCAGTACTTC
cdr3_aa: CATSREGALGQIHEQYF
v_call: TRBV15
clone_size: NA
d_call: NA
j_call: TRBJ2-7

cdr3_nt: TGCGCCAGCAGCCAAGGGGACAGGGTGGACACTGAAGCTTTCTTT
cdr3_aa: CASSQGDRVDTEAFF
v_call: TRBV4-3
clone_size: few
d_call: TRBD1
j_call: TRBJ1-1

cdr3_nt: TGTGCCAGCAGCCGTTGGGGCGGGACCGTCTCCTACGAGCAGTACTTC
cdr3_aa: CASSRWGGTVSYEQYF
v_call: TRBV7-8
clone_size: once
d_call: NA
j_call: TRBJ2-7

cdr3_nt: TGTGCCAGCAGTCCTCGGTCCGGGGAGCTGTTTTTT
cdr3_aa: CASSPRSGELFF
v_call: TRBV6-5
clone_size: NA
d_call: NA
j_call: TRBJ2-2

cdr3_nt: TGTGCCATCAGTGAGGGTCCAGGATACTATGGCTACACCTTC
cdr3_aa: CAISEGPGYYGYTF
v_call: TRBV10-3
clone_size: NA
d_call: NA
j_call: TRBJ1-2

cdr3_nt: TGTGCCAGCAGTTACGGGGCCAGCTCCTACAATGAGCAGTTCTTC
cdr3_aa: CASSYGASSYNEQFF
v_call: TRBV6-6
clone_size: NA
d_call: NA
j_call: TRBJ2-1

cdr3_nt: TGTGCCAGCAGCCCAGACAGGAGTGGGTCCGTTAATGAAAAACTGTTTTTT
cdr3_aa: CASSPDRSGSVNEKLFF
v_call: TRBV9
clone_size: NA
d_call: NA
j_call: TRBJ1-4

cdr3_nt: TGTGCCTGGAGTGTAACAGGAGACGAGCAGTACTTC
cdr3_aa: CAWSVTGDEQYF
v_call: TRBV30
clone_size: NA
d_call: NA
j_call: TRBJ2-7

cdr3_nt: TGTGCCAGCAGTTTCGCGGGGGGACGAGATACGCAGTATTTT
cdr3_aa: CASSFAGGRDTQYF
v_call: TRBV6-2/TRBV6-3
clone_size: NA
d_call: TRBD2
j_call: TRBJ2-3

cdr3_nt: TGCGCCAGCAGCCAAGAGAACAGGGGGGACCTCTCTGGGGCCAACGTCCTGACTTTC
cdr3_aa: CASSQENRGDLSGANVLTF
v_call: TRBV4-3
clone_size: NA
d_call: TRBD1
j_call: TRBJ2-6

cdr3_nt: TGTGCCAGCAGGGATGGGACAGGCAGAAGGAACCAGCCCCAGCATTTT
cdr3_aa: CASRDGTGRRNQPQHF
v_call: TRBV5-8
clone_size: few
d_call: TRBD1
j_call: TRBJ1-5

cdr3_nt: TGTGCCAGCAGCCTTAGCGGGGTCCACGAGCAGTACTTC
cdr3_aa: CASSLSGVHEQYF
v_call: TRBV11-3
clone_size: NA
d_call: TRBD2
j_call: TRBJ2-7

cdr3_nt: TGTGCCAGCAGTCCATCGACAGGTCGGAGGGAAAAACTGTTTTTT
cdr3_aa: CASSPSTGRREKLFF
v_call: TRBV27
clone_size: NA
d_call: NA
j_call: TRBJ1-4

cdr3_nt: TGTGCCAGCAGCGACACGGTGCTGGGGGCCTCCTACGAGCAGTACTTC
cdr3_aa: CASSDTVLGASYEQYF
v_call: TRBV7-2
clone_size: once
d_call: NA
j_call: TRBJ2-7

cdr3_nt: TGTGCCAGCAGTGACCGGGGGGGGACTCAGCCCCAGCATTTT
cdr3_aa: CASSDRGGTQPQHF
v_call: TRBV6-2/TRBV6-3
clone_size: NA
d_call: NA
j_call: TRBJ1-5

cdr3_nt: TGTGCCAGCAGTTACCCTGGACTAGCGGGGGAAGTCCTCTCCACAGATACGCAGTATTTT
cdr3_aa: CASSYPGLAGEVLSTDTQYF
v_call: TRBV6-2/TRBV6-3
clone_size: NA
d_call: TRBD2
j_call: TRBJ2-3

cdr3_nt: TGTGCCAGCAACGTCCTTGGGGAGGGACGCTACACCTTC
cdr3_aa: CASNVLGEGRYTF
v_call: TRBV9
clone_size: NA
d_call: NA
j_call: TRBJ1-2

cdr3_nt: TGTGCCAGCAGTGCTCCTGCGGACAGGGGACATGGCTACACCTTC
cdr3_aa: CASSAPADRGHGYTF
v_call: TRBV9
clone_size: once
d_call: TRBD1
j_call: TRBJ1-2

cdr3_nt: TGTGCCAGCAGCTTAGGATCCGGGACAGGGAGCTCCTACAATGAGCAGTTCTTC
cdr3_aa: CASSLGSGTGSSYNEQFF
v_call: TRBV11-3
clone_size: NA
d_call: TRBD1
j_call: TRBJ2-1

cdr3_nt: TGTGCCAGCAGGACTTCCTATAATTCACCCCTCCACTTT
cdr3_aa: CASRTSYNSPLHF
v_call: TRBV19
clone_size: NA
d_call: NA
j_call: TRBJ1-6

cdr3_nt: TGTGCCAGCACGCGGGGGGGGAACACCGGGGAGCTGTTTTTT
cdr3_aa: CASTRGGNTGELFF
v_call: TRBV7-2
clone_size: NA
d_call: TRBD2
j_call: TRBJ2-2

cdr3_nt: TGTGCCAGCAGTGATTCAGGGGGCCAAAATTCACCCCTCCACTTT
cdr3_aa: CASSDSGGQNSPLHF
v_call: TRBV6-1
clone_size: NA
d_call: TRBD1
j_call: TRBJ1-6

cdr3_nt: TGTGCCAGCTCACAATCAGGGGTCCAGGAGGAAGCTTTCTTT
cdr3_aa: CASSQSGVQEEAFF
v_call: TRBV18
clone_size: NA
d_call: NA
j_call: TRBJ1-1